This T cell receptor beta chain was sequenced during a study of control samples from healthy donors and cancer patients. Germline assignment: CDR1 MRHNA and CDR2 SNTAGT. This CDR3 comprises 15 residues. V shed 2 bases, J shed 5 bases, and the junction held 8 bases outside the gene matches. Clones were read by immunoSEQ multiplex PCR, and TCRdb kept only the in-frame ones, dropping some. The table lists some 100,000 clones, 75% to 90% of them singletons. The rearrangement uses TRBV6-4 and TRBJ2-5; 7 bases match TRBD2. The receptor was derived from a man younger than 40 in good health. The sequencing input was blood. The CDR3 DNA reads TGTGCCAGCAGTGACCTGACTAGCTCGTGGGAGACCCAGTACTTC. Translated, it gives CASSDLTSSWETQYF.